The 20 T cell receptor beta chains below come from one sample, sequenced in a study of cytomegalovirus exposure and HLA in healthy donors. The PCR employed 60 Vbeta primers together with 13 Jbeta primers. Libraries were prepared by immunoSEQ multiplex PCR; TCRdb keeps only in-frame clonotypes and omits some of them. Its clone listing holds about 160,000 clones. Sequenced material: PBMCs. These receptors were obtained from a young man in good health and CMV-seronegative.

The J gene is TRBJ1-2, the V gene TRBV28, with 8 bases lining up with TRBD1. Germline-derived CDR1 and CDR2 are MDHEN and SYDVKM. This CDR3 has 14 residues. V lost 5 bases and J lost 8; bases outside the gene matches: 10. CDR3 residues: CASSRTGTYEGYTF. The CDR3 nucleotides are TGTGCCAGCAGTAGGACAGGGACGTATGAAGGCTACACCTTC.

The chain joins TRBV5-4 to TRBJ2-3; 13 positions agree with TRBD2. Germline assignment: CDR1 SGHNT and CDR2 YYREEE (reference sequence). After removal of 1 base from V and 4 bases from J, the junction contained 12 bases not matched to a gene. The CDR3 covers 19 residues. CDR3 region: CASSLLLLAGGLSSDTQYF. The CDR3 region has the DNA TGTGCCAGCAGCTTGTTGTTACTAGCGGGAGGGCTGAGTTCAGATACGCAGTATTTT.

The chain recombines TRBV25-1 with TRBJ2-3; D might be TRBD2 (6 bases). The CDR3 has 18 amino acids. V dropped 2 bases and J dropped 3 bases, with 21 bases sitting between them. CDR1 MGHDK and CDR2 SYGVNS come from the germline V gene. The CDR3 DNA reads as TGTGCCAGCAGTGAACAAGCCCCCGGCAGCGCGGGGACAGATACGCAGTATTTT. Translating it yields CASSEQAPGSAGTDTQYF.

CDR3 nucleotide sequence: TGTGCCAGCAGTCGACAGGAGATGAGTCAGCCCCAGCATTTT. Its translation is CASSRQEMSQPQHF. This chain links TRBV28 with TRBJ1-5; the D gene is possibly TRBD1 (6 bases). CDR1 is MDHEN and CDR2 is SYDVKM in the germline V gene. This CDR3 contains 14 residues. Between the trimmed V and J ends, which lost 5 bases and 6 bases, there was a span of 14 bases.

J is TRBJ2-1 and V is TRBV5-1; D gene unclear. Per germline, CDR1 SGHRS and CDR2 YFSETQ. Between the trimmed V and J ends, which lost 0 bases and 4 bases, there was a span of 8 bases. This CDR3 region has 14 residues. The CDR3 DNA reads as TGCGCCAGCAGCTTGGAACAGTTATACAATGAGCAGTTCTTC. Translated, it gives CASSLEQLYNEQFF.

This chain joins TRBV7-2 and TRBJ2-5; 7 nucleotides align to TRBD2. V was pared by 5 bases and J by 9 bases, with 15 bases of the junction left unmatched. CDR3 size: 15 residues. The germline V gene has CDR1 SGHTA and CDR2 FQGNSA. In DNA form, the CDR3 reads TGTGCCAGCAGCCCCCTAGTGTCCGGGGCGGGGGCCCAGTACTTC. Translation: CASSPLVSGAGAQYF.

The rearrangement uses TRBV5-1 and TRBJ2-1; 11 nucleotides align to TRBD2. V lost 4 bases and J lost 6; bases outside the gene matches: 12. Per germline, CDR1 SGHRS and CDR2 YFSETQ. This CDR3 comprises 17 residues. CDR3 region: CASSPLLTSGEGNEQFF. DNA of the CDR3: TGCGCCAGCAGCCCTCTCCTGACTAGCGGGGAGGGCAATGAGCAGTTCTTC.

V is TRBV5-5 and J is TRBJ2-1; 15 bases align to TRBD2. This CDR3 has 19 residues. Germline CDR1 reads SGHKS; CDR2 reads YYEKEE (reference sequence). V dropped 4 bases and J dropped 0; count of bases not matched to a gene: 8. The CDR3 protein is CASSPWGLAGGSSYNEQFF. Written as DNA, the CDR3 is TGTGCCAGCAGCCCTTGGGGACTAGCGGGAGGTAGCTCCTACAATGAGCAGTTCTTC. The full variable domain, completed using reference TRBV5-5 and TRBJ2-1, is DAGVTQSPTHLIKTRGQQVTLRCSPISGHKSVSWYQQVLGQGPQFIFQYYEKEERGRGNFPDRFSARQFPNYSSELNVNALLLGDSALYLCASSPWGLAGGSSYNEQFFGPGTRLTVL.

V usage is TRBV7-9 and J usage is TRBJ1-2; no reliable D call. Trimming pared 5 bases from V and 8 bases from J, leaving 15 bases between. Germline lookup yields CDR1 SEHNR and CDR2 FQNEAQ (reference sequence). This CDR3 is built from 13 residues. The CDR3: CASSNRIPRGYTF. CDR3 coding DNA: TGTGCCAGCAGCAACAGAATCCCCCGCGGCTACACCTTC.

CDR3 bases: TGTGCCAGCTCACCACGAAGTGTATGGGACAGCCACCTTTATGGCTACACCTTC. Translation: CASSPRSVWDSHLYGYTF. The chain links TRBV18 to TRBJ1-2; 7 bases match TRBD1. In germline, CDR1 is KGHSH, CDR2 LQKENI. V lost 1 base, J lost 5 bases, and 16 bases stayed unmatched. This CDR3 comprises 18 residues.

As regards this clone: This sample also contains other DNA sequences that code for the same CDR3. V and J are TRBV11-2 and TRBJ2-7; TRBD2 aligns across 8 bases. This CDR3 region has 14 residues. Germline trimming cut 1 base from V and 1 base from J; bases unmatched to any gene: 0. Germline V gives CDR1 SGHAT, CDR2 FQNNGV. CDR3 protein: CASSLAGGSYEQYF. For the CDR3, the DNA is TGTGCCAGCAGCTTAGCGGGAGGGTCCTACGAGCAGTACTTC.

The rearrangement joins TRBV19 to TRBJ1-5; possible D gene TRBD1, 6 bases. The CDR3 loop spans 16 amino acids. The germline V gene encodes CDR1 LNHDA and CDR2 SQIVND (reference sequence). Trimming stripped 7 bases from V and 2 bases from J, with 18 bases between. This chain's CDR3 is CASKGIAGDGNQPQHF. CDR3 in DNA: TGTGCCAGTAAGGGGATCGCAGGGGACGGCAATCAGCCCCAGCATTTT.

V usage is TRBV7-6 and J usage is TRBJ1-6; no clear D gene. In germline, CDR1 is SGHVS, CDR2 FNYEAQ. The CDR3 loop spans 15 amino acids. Trimming took 1 base from V and 9 from J, leaving 13 bases between them. CDR3 loop: CASSLVGGELSPLHF. The CDR3 DNA reads TGTGCCAGCAGCTTAGTTGGCGGAGAGCTTTCACCCCTCCACTTT.

This chain uses TRBV29-1 with TRBJ2-1, with D possibly matching TRBD2 (6 bases). The V and J ends lost 7 bases and 0 bases respectively, with 13 bases between them. CDR1 SQVTM and CDR2 ANQGSEA come from the germline V gene. This CDR3 has 14 amino acids. The CDR3 bases are TGCAGCGGCTGGGGGGATCGCTCCTACAATGAGCAGTTCTTC. Its translation: CSGWGDRSYNEQFF.

The rearrangement joins TRBV2 to TRBJ1-5; 8 positions match TRBD1. Germline CDR1 SNHLY, CDR2 FYNNEI. The CDR3 length is 15 residues. Losses at the gene ends were 4 bases for V and 6 bases for J; bases not matched to a gene: 8. The CDR3 spells CASSGESGGSQPQHF. In nucleotides, the CDR3 is TGTGCCAGCAGTGGAGAGTCAGGGGGCTCTCAGCCCCAGCATTTT.

The V and J genes are TRBV6-6 and TRBJ2-5, with D perhaps matching TRBD1 (6 bases). V was trimmed by 6 bases and J by 4 bases, leaving 15 bases between them. From germline, CDR1 is MNHNY and CDR2 SVGAGI (reference sequence). The length of the CDR3 is 14 residues. The CDR3 loop is CASSLTGLGETQYF. The DNA for the CDR3 is TGTGCCAGCAGCCTTACAGGGCTGGGAGAGACCCAGTACTTC.

This chain links TRBV7-9 with TRBJ2-7, with D possibly TRBD2 on 6 matching bases. Germline values: CDR1 SEHNR, CDR2 FQNEAQ (reference sequence). The CDR3 has 15 residues. V lost 5 bases and J lost 4, with 18 bases in between. CDR3 protein: CASSRFGQGLYEQYF. The CDR3 DNA follows: TGTGCCAGCAGCCGATTCGGTCAGGGACTTTACGAGCAGTACTTC.

CDR3 sequence reads: CASSYPGQGGYGYTF. DNA of the CDR3: TGTGCCAGCAGTTACCCGGGACAGGGGGGCTATGGCTACACCTTC. V is TRBV6-5 and J is TRBJ1-2; 11 bases are a match to TRBD1. Germline V CDR1 and CDR2: MNHEY, SVGAGI. J gave up 4 bases and V 2 bases, and 3 bases lay outside the gene matches. This CDR3 comprises 15 residues.

The V gene is TRBV15, the J gene TRBJ2-5; D uncertain. Germline loops: CDR1 LNHNV, CDR2 YYDKDF (reference sequence). Trimming pared 7 bases from V and 5 bases from J, leaving 14 bases between. This CDR3 region has 13 residues. In nucleotides, the CDR3 is TGTGCCACCAAGCTAGGAAATGGGGAGACCCAGTACTTC. Translation gives CATKLGNGETQYF.

This CDR3 is CASSSGEGELFF. The CDR3 DNA is TGCGCCAGCAGCTCAGGGGAGGGGGAGCTGTTTTTT. V is TRBV5-1 and J is TRBJ2-2, with D maybe TRBD1 (6 bases). CDR3 length: 12 amino acids. CDR1 and CDR2 from the germline V gene are SGHRS and YFSETQ. V was pared by 3 bases and J by 8 bases, with 8 bases between.